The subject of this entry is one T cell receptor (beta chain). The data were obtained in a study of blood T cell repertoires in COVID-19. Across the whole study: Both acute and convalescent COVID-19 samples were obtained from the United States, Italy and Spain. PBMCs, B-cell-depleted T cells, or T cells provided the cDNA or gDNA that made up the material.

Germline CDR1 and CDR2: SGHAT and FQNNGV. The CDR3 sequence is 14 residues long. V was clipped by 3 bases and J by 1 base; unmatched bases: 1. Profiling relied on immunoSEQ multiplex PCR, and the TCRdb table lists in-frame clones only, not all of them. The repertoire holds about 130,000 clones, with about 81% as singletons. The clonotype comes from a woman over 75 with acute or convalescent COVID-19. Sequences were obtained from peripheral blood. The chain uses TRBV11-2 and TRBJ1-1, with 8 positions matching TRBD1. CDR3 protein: CASSFGTGNTEAFF. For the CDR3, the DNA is TGTGCCAGCAGCTTCGGGACAGGGAACACTGAAGCTTTCTTT.